This paragraph covers one TCR beta chain sequence. Antigen specificity is unknown. Germline CDR1 reads SGHNT; CDR2 reads YYREEE (reference sequence). The CDR3 consists of 17 residues. The V gene end was trimmed by 2 bases and the J gene end by 3 bases; junction bases not matched to a gene: 5. Using immunoSEQ multiplex PCR, the repertoire was profiled, and TCRdb retains in-frame clones only, with some absent. The top ten clones hold about 2.6% of a sample with more than 95,000 clones, roughly four fifths of them seen once. This sample was taken from a study of T cell clones after liver transplantation. Findings and caveats of the study: In most of the 8 subjects, circulating graft-donor-reactive CD4 TCRbeta sequences fell significantly after transplant. Donor-reactive sequences fell more than third party-reactive ones, suggesting partial deletion.

This chain joins TRBV5-4 and TRBJ2-3, with TRBD2 matching 14 bases. Material: CD4+ T cells from blood, obtained approximately 50 months after liver transplant. This TCR was recovered from a human patient who received a liver transplant. Some T cells may be transferred from the graft donor. CDR3 sequence reads: CASSFPGLAGDTDTQYF. The CDR3 DNA follows: TGTGCCAGCAGCTTCCCGGGACTAGCGGGGGATACAGATACGCAGTATTTT.